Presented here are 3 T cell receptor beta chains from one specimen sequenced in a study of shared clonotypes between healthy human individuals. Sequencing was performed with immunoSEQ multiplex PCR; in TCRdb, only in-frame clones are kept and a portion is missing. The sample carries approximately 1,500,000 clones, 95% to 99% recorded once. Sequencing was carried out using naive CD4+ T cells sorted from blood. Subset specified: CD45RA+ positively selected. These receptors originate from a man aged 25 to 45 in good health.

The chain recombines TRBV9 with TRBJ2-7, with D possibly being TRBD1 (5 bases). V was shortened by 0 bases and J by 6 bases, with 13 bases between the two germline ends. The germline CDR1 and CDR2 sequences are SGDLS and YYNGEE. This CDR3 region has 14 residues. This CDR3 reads CASSVGGGAREQYF. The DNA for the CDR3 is TGTGCCAGCAGCGTAGGGGGCGGTGCCCGCGAGCAGTACTTC.

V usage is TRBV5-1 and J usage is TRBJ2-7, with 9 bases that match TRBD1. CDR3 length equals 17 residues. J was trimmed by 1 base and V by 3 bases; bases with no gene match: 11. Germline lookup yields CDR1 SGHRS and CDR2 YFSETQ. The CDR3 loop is CASSWTLTGGNSYEQYF. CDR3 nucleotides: TGCGCCAGCAGCTGGACCCTGACAGGGGGGAATTCCTACGAGCAGTACTTC.

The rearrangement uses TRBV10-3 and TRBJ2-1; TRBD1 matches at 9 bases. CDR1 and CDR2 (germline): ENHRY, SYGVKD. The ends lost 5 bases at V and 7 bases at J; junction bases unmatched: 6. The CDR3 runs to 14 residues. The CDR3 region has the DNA TGTGCCATCAGTAACTCGGGACAGGGAAATGAGCAGTTCTTC. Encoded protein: CAISNSGQGNEQFF.